The sequence of this TCR beta chain was determined in a study of T cell responses to AZD1222 COVID-19 vaccine. The method was immunoSEQ multiplex PCR; TCRdb's version includes in-frame clones alone and lacks a portion of them. The sample has 90,000 to 110,000 clones; 91% are singletons. General study results and limits: The sample set comprised mostly white British donors with more females, and clonal diversity was possibly underestimated. Researchers report vaccine-associated CD4 TCRs spanning spike, with dominance at 160-218 and 743-854. Unmutated variant regions reportedly attract nearly half of all spike-specific TCRs.

The V end was cut by 6 bases, the J end by 2 bases, with 13 bases between. The CDR3 sequence is 15 residues long. The germline V gene encodes CDR1 MNHEY and CDR2 SVGAGI. On this clone: Its antigen remains unknown.

The chain carries TRBV6-5 and TRBJ1-4; a weak D match, TRBD1 (6 bases). The TCR was taken from an adult in good health. The specimen was peripheral blood, collected on day 0 of AZD1222 vaccination. This chain's CDR3 is CASSLTGNTNEKLFF. As DNA, the CDR3 is TGTGCCAGCAGCCTTACAGGGAATACTAATGAAAAACTGTTTTTT.